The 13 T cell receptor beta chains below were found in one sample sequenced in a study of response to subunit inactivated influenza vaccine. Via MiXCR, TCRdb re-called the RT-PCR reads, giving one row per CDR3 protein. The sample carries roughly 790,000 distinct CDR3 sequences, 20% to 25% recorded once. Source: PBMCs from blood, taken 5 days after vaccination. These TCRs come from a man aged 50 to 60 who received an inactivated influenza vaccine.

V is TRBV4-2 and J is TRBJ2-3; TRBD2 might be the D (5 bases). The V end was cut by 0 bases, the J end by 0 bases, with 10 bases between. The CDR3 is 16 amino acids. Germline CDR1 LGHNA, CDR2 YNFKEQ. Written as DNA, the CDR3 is TGTGCCAGCAGCCAAGATATTAGCGCTAGCACAGATACGCAGTATTTT. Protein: CASSQDISASTDTQYF.

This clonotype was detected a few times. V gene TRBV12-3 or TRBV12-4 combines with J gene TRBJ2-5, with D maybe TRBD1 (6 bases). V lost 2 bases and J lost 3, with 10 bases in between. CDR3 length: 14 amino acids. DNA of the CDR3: TGTGCCAGCAGTTTATCAACAGGGAAAGAGACCCAGTACTTC. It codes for CASSLSTGKETQYF.

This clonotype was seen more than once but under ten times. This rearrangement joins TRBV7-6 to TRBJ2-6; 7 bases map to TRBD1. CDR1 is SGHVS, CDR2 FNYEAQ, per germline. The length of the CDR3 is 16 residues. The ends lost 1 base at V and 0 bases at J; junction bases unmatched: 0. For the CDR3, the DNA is TGTGCCAGCAGCTTAGACAGGGGCTCTGGGGCCAACGTCCTGACTTTC. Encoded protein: CASSLDRGSGANVLTF.

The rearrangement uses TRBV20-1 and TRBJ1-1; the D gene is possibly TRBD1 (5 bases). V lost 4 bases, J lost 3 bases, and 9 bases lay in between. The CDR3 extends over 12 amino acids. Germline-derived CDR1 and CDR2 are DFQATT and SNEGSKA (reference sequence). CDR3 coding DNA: TGCAGTGCTATGGGACGATACACTGAAGCTTTCTTT. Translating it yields CSAMGRYTEAFF.

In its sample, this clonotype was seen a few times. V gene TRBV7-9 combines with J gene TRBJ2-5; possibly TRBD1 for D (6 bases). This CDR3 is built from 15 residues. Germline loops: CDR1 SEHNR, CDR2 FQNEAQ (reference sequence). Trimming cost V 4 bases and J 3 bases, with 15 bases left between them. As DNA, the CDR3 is TGTGCCAGCAGCTCCGGGACAATTAAAAAAGAGACCCAGTACTTC. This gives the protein CASSSGTIKKETQYF. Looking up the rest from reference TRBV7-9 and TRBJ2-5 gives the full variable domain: DTGVSQNPRHKITKRGQNVTFRCDPISEHNRLYWYRQTLGQGPEFLTYFQNEAQLEKSRLLSDRFSAERPKGSFSTLEIQRTEQGDSAMYLCASSSGTIKKETQYFGPGTRLLVL.

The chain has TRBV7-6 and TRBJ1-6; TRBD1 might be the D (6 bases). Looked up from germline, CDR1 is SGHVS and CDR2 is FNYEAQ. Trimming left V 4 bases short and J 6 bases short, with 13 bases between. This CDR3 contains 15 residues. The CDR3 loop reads CASSSRGSGNSPLHF. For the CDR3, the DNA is TGTGCCAGCAGCTCCAGGGGTAGTGGTAATTCACCCCTCCACTTT.

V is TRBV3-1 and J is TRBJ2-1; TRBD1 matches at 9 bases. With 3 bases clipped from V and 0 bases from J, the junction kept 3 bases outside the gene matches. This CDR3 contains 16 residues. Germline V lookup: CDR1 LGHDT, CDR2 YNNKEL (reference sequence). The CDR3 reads CASSQRGQGSYNEQFF. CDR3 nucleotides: TGTGCCAGCAGCCAGCGGGGACAGGGCTCCTACAATGAGCAGTTCTTC.

CDR3 nucleotides: TGTGCCAGCAGATCTACTAGCTCCGGGGAGCTGTTTTTT. Protein sequence: CASRSTSSGELFF. The chain is built from TRBV12-3 or TRBV12-4 and TRBJ2-2, with D possibly being TRBD2 (6 bases). Trimming took off 6 bases at V and 6 bases at J, with 11 bases between the two ends. The CDR3 extends over 13 amino acids.

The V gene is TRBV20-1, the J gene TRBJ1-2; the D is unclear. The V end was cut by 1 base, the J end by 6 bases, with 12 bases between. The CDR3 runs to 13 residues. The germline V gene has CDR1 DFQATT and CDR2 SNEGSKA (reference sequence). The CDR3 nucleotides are TGCAGTGCTAGAGCCCTTCTATCAGATGGCTACACCTTC. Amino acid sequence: CSARALLSDGYTF.

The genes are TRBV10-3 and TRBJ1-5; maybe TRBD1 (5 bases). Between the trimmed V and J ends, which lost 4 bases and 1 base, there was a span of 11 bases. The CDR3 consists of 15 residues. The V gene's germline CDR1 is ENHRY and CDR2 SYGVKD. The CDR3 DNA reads TGTGCCATCAGTGGGAGCAGGGAGAGCAATCAGCCCCAGCATTTT. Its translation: CAISGSRESNQPQHF.

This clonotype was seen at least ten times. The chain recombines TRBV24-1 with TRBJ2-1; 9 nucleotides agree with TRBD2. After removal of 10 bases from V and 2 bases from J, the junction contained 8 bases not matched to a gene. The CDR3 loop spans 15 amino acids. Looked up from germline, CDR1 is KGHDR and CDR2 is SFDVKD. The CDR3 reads CATSSGSRPYNEQFF. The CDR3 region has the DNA TGTGCCACTAGTAGCGGGAGCCGCCCCTACAATGAGCAGTTCTTC.

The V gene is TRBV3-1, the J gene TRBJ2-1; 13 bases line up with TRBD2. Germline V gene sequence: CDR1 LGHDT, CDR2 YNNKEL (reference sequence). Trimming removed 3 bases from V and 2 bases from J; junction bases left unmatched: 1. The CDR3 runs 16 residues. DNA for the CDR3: TGTGCCAGCAGCCATGGACTAGCGGGAGCCTACAATGAGCAGTTCTTC. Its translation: CASSHGLAGAYNEQFF.

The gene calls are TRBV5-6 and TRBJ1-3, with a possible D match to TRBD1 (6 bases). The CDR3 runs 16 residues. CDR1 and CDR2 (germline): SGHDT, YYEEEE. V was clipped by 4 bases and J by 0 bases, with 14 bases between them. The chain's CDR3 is CASSPGQILSGNTIYF. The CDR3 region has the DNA TGTGCCAGCAGCCCAGGACAGATACTCTCTGGAAACACCATATATTTT. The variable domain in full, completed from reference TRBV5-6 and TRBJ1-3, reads DAGVTQSPTHLIKTRGQQVTLRCSPKSGHDTVSWYQQALGQGPQFIFQYYEEEERQRGNFPDRFSGHQFPNYSSELNVNALLLGDSALYLCASSPGQILSGNTIYFGEGSWLTVV.